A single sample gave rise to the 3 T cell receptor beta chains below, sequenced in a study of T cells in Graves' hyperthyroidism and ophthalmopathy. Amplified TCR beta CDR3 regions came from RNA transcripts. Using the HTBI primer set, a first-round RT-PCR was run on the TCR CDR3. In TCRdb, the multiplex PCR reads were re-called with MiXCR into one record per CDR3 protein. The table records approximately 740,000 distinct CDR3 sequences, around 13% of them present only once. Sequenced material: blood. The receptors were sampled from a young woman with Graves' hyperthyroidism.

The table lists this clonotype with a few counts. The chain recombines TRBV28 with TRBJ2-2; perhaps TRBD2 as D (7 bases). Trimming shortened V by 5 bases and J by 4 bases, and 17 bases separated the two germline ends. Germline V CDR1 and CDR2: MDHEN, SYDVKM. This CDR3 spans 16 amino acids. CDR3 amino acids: CASSPLRRGGTGELFF. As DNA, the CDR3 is TGTGCCAGCAGTCCCCTCAGGAGGGGGGGCACCGGGGAGCTGTTTTTT.

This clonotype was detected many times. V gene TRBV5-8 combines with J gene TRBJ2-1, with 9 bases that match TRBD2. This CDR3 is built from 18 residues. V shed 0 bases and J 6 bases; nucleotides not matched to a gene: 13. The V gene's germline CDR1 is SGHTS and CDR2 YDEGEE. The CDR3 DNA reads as TGTGCCAGCAGCTTGGTCCGGTTGGGACTAGCCGGCCGCAATGAGCAGTTCTTC. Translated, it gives CASSLVRLGLAGRNEQFF.

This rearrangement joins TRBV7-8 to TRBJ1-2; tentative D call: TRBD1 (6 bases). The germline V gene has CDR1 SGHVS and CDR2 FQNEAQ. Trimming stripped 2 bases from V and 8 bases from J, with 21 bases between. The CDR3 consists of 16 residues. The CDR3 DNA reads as TGTGCCAGCAGCTTACCGGGGAGCCAGGGGAATGGAGGCTACACCTTC. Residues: CASSLPGSQGNGGYTF.